The 26 T cell receptor beta chains in this list originate from one sample, sequenced in a study of STAT5B mutations in CD4+ large granular lymphocyte leukemia. Profiling relied on immunoSEQ multiplex PCR, and the TCRdb table lists in-frame clones only, not all of them. The repertoire holds fewer than 45,000 clones, less than 85% seen once, with 0.3% to 0.45% in the top ten. The sequenced sample consisted of CD4+ T cells from blood buffy coats. The origin of the receptors is a human donor in good health.

J is TRBJ1-3 and V is TRBV9; 7 bases match TRBD1. V shed 4 bases and J 0 bases; nucleotides not matched to a gene: 13. Germline-derived CDR1 and CDR2 are SGDLS and YYNGEE. The CDR3 is 18 amino acids. As DNA, the CDR3 is TGTGCCAGCAGCCCCCCCGGGACAGACCTGTACTCTGGAAACACCATATATTTT. Its protein is CASSPPGTDLYSGNTIYF.

For the CDR3, the DNA is TGTGCCAGCTCACCACCGCCGATGGCGGGGGGCAATGAGCAGTTCTTC. Translation: CASSPPPMAGGNEQFF. J is TRBJ2-1 and V is TRBV18; TRBD2 agrees at 8 bases. This CDR3 has 16 residues. Germline assignment: CDR1 KGHSH and CDR2 LQKENI. V lost 0 bases to trimming and J lost 6 bases; unmatched junction nucleotides: 7.

This chain joins TRBV11-1 and TRBJ2-2, with D unclear. The CDR3 is 13 amino acids. Trimming took 2 bases from V and 5 from J, leaving 6 bases between them. The germline V gene has CDR1 SGHAT and CDR2 FQDESV (reference sequence). CDR3: CASSLKGTGELFF. The CDR3 nucleotides are TGTGCCAGCAGCTTAAAGGGTACCGGGGAGCTGTTTTTT.

The chain is built from TRBV27 and TRBJ1-5; D call uncertain. The CDR3 is 17 amino acids. V shed 6 bases and J shed 0 bases, with 18 bases lying between them. From germline, CDR1 is MNHEY and CDR2 SMNVEV (reference sequence). The CDR3 coding sequence is TGTGCCAGCAGCTCACCTGGATCGCCGTATAGCAATCAGCCCCAGCATTTT. Translated: CASSSPGSPYSNQPQHF.

J is TRBJ2-7 and V is TRBV19; the match to TRBD2 covers 9 bases. J gave up 4 bases and V 8 bases, and 6 bases lay outside the gene matches. The CDR3 spans 13 residues. The V gene's germline CDR1 is LNHDA and CDR2 SQIVND (reference sequence). The CDR3, as DNA: TGTGCCAGTTCGACTAGCGGTCTATACGAGCAGTACTTC. Amino acid sequence: CASSTSGLYEQYF.

V gene TRBV5-1 combines with J gene TRBJ2-3; 11 positions agree with TRBD1. V lost 3 bases and J lost 4; bases outside the gene matches: 7. The CDR3 totals 16 residues. The germline V gene encodes CDR1 SGHRS and CDR2 YFSETQ. CDR3 DNA: TGCGCCAGCAGCTACGGACAGGGGGCCGTGGCAGATACGCAGTATTTT. As protein: CASSYGQGAVADTQYF.

The chain joins TRBV5-4 to TRBJ1-2; tentatively, D is TRBD1 (5 bases). The germline V gene has CDR1 SGHNT and CDR2 YYREEE (reference sequence). Trimming took off 0 bases at V and 7 bases at J, with 13 bases between the two ends. The CDR3 contains 14 residues. CDR3 sequence reads: CASSLVSGSAGYTF. CDR3 DNA: TGTGCCAGCAGCTTGGTATCAGGGTCGGCTGGCTACACCTTC.

The J gene is TRBJ2-3, the V gene TRBV7-3; 10 bases agree with TRBD1. Germline CDR1 is SGHTA and CDR2 is FQGTGA. J was trimmed by 5 bases and V by 3 bases; bases with no gene match: 8. The CDR3 is 16 amino acids. CDR3 bases: TGTGCCAGCAGCTTGCAACCGGGACAGGGGATAGATACGCAGTATTTT. Translated: CASSLQPGQGIDTQYF.

The CDR3 region is CASRRSGQSATNEKLFF. CDR3 DNA sequence: TGTGCCAGCAGGAGGTCGGGACAAAGTGCAACTAATGAAAAACTGTTTTTT. The rearrangement joins TRBV2 to TRBJ1-4; D is perhaps TRBD1 (6 bases). The CDR3 contains 17 residues. The germline V gene has CDR1 SNHLY and CDR2 FYNNEI. V lost 6 bases to trimming and J lost 0 bases, with 17 bases between them.

This clone was seen a single time. The rearrangement uses TRBV28 and TRBJ1-4; D gene unclear. CDR1 MDHEN and CDR2 SYDVKM come from the germline V gene. The CDR3 length is 13 residues. The V and J ends lost 2 bases and 10 bases respectively, with 11 bases between them. CDR3 DNA: TGTGCCAGCAGTTTAGGCAGTACTGGAAAACTGTTTTTT. Translation: CASSLGSTGKLFF.

V and J are TRBV5-4 and TRBJ2-5, with a weak D call TRBD1 (6 bases). Germline lookup yields CDR1 SGHNT and CDR2 YYREEE (reference sequence). The ends were cut back, 6 bases at V and 2 bases at J, with 17 bases in the middle. CDR3 size: 15 residues. In DNA, the CDR3 is TGTGCCAGCACCCGAGGGGGAGCTCCACAAGAGACCCAGTACTTC. Protein sequence: CASTRGGAPQETQYF.

The gene calls are TRBV6-1 and TRBJ2-3, with TRBD2 matching over 8 bases. The germline V gene encodes CDR1 MNHNS and CDR2 SASEGT. CDR3 size: 18 residues. V trimming: 2 bases; J trimming: 1 base; junction bases outside the gene matches: 11. The CDR3 loop is CASSELIGGGTGTDTQYF. The CDR3 DNA reads as TGTGCCAGCAGTGAACTGATAGGCGGGGGGACGGGCACAGATACGCAGTATTTT.

The chain employs TRBV4-2 and TRBJ2-1; TRBD2 agrees at 10 bases. CDR3 length: 19 amino acids. V shed 0 bases and J 0 bases; nucleotides not matched to a gene: 8. Germline lookup yields CDR1 LGHNA and CDR2 YNFKEQ. For the CDR3, the DNA is TGTGCCAGCAGCCAAGAGGCACTAGCGGGGTGGATCTCCTACAATGAGCAGTTCTTC. It translates to CASSQEALAGWISYNEQFF.

The chain employs TRBV7-8 and TRBJ2-5, with D hard to call. Near its end, the DNA agrees better with TRBJ2-7, so the J call may be wrong. The CDR3 is made up of 12 amino acids. Germline V gene sequence: CDR1 SGHVS, CDR2 FQNEAQ. The chain's CDR3 is CASSFIRHEQYF. For the CDR3, the DNA is TGTGCCAGCAGCTTTATCAGGCACGAGCAGTACTTC.

This clone turned up a few times. The chain recombines TRBV28 with TRBJ1-1; the D gene is possibly TRBD1 (5 bases). Per germline, CDR1 MDHEN and CDR2 SYDVKM. The CDR3 has 14 residues. Trimming took 6 bases from V and 5 from J, leaving 16 bases between them. The CDR3 region has the DNA TGTGCCAGCAGCCGTGGAGGGACGGGGACTGAAGCTTTCTTT. The encoded protein is CASSRGGTGTEAFF.

The chain employs TRBV5-1 and TRBJ2-2; the D is unclear. This CDR3 has 12 residues. V lost 3 bases, J lost 4 bases, and 4 bases lay in between. From germline, CDR1 is SGHRS and CDR2 YFSETQ. CDR3 protein: CASSYITGELFF. CDR3 nucleotide sequence: TGCGCCAGCAGCTACATCACCGGGGAGCTGTTTTTT.

The chain employs TRBV4-1 and TRBJ1-5, with 8 bases aligning to TRBD1. The germline V gene encodes CDR1 MGHRA and CDR2 YSYEKL. With 4 bases clipped from V and 8 bases from J, the junction kept 7 bases outside the gene matches. The CDR3 is 14 amino acids. The CDR3 DNA reads as TGCGCCAGCAGCCGAATCAGGGGGCCGGAGCCCCAGCATTTT. Encoded protein: CASSRIRGPEPQHF.

The chain couples TRBV19 to TRBJ2-5; D is uncertain. V lost 3 bases and J lost 1, with 0 bases in between. Germline lookup yields CDR1 LNHDA and CDR2 SQIVND (reference sequence). This CDR3 is built from 11 residues. The chain's CDR3 is CASSIQETQYF. The CDR3 DNA is TGTGCCAGTAGTATCCAAGAGACCCAGTACTTC.

Written as DNA, the CDR3 is TGTGCCAGCTCACCAGACAGGGGAAACACCATATATTTT. This gives the protein CASSPDRGNTIYF. V and J are TRBV18 and TRBJ1-3, with D possibly being TRBD1 (6 bases). Trimming left V 2 bases short and J 4 bases short, with 6 bases between. Germline V lookup: CDR1 KGHSH, CDR2 LQKENI. The CDR3 totals 13 residues.

This chain links TRBV4-3 with TRBJ1-1; D call uncertain. Trimming stripped 0 bases from V and 1 base from J, with 6 bases between. The CDR3 sequence is 14 residues long. The germline CDR1 and CDR2 sequences are LGHNA and YSLEER. In DNA, the CDR3 is TGCGCCAGCAGCCAAGAATGGAGGAACACTGAAGCTTTCTTT. Translating gives CASSQEWRNTEAFF.

The gene calls are TRBV28 and TRBJ1-2; D is ambiguous. Germline V gives CDR1 MDHEN, CDR2 SYDVKM. V was cut by 5 bases and J by 0 bases, with 7 bases left in between. The CDR3 spans 13 residues. CDR3 protein: CASSPQANYGYTF. The CDR3 DNA sequence: TGTGCCAGCAGTCCCCAAGCTAACTATGGCTACACCTTC.

The chain recombines TRBV5-8 with TRBJ1-1; 9 bases are shared with TRBD1. This CDR3 comprises 17 residues. V shed 5 bases, J shed 1 base, and the junction held 12 bases outside the gene matches. Per the germline V gene, CDR1 is SGHTS and CDR2 is YDEGEE. CDR3 region: CASSFGTGTGRNTEAFF. CDR3 sequence (DNA): TGTGCCAGCAGTTTCGGCACCGGGACAGGGAGGAACACTGAAGCTTTCTTT. The full variable domain, its missing parts supplied by reference TRBV5-8 and TRBJ1-1, is EAGVTQSPTHLIKTRGQQATLRCSPISGHTSVYWYQQALGLGLQFLLWYDEGEERNRGNFPPRFSGRQFPNYSSELNVNALELEDSALYLCASSFGTGTGRNTEAFFGQGTRLTVV.

This clone has just a few counts. V and J are TRBV30 and TRBJ1-1; D gene ambiguous. The CDR3 extends over 11 amino acids. V was pared by 4 bases and J by 10 bases, with 13 bases between. CDR1 and CDR2 from the germline V gene are GTSNPN and SVGIG (reference sequence). CDR3 nucleotide sequence: TGTGCCTGGACCCATGGAGGAGGAGCTTTCTTT. This gives the protein CAWTHGGGAFF.

The chain joins TRBV30 to TRBJ1-1; D unresolved. V lost 2 bases, J lost 3 bases, and 7 bases lay in between. The CDR3 is made up of 12 amino acids. The germline V gene encodes CDR1 GTSNPN and CDR2 SVGIG (reference sequence). The CDR3 DNA reads TGTGCCTGGAGTCGGTTCGACACTGAAGCTTTCTTT. Translation: CAWSRFDTEAFF.

This chain joins TRBV5-8 and TRBJ1-3; TRBD1 matches at 9 bases. Per germline, CDR1 SGHTS and CDR2 YDEGEE. V dropped 1 base and J dropped 3; count of bases not matched to a gene: 8. The CDR3 totals 17 residues. The CDR3, as DNA: TGTGCCAGCAGCTTGACCCGGGACAGGGCAAATGGAAACACCATATATTTT. Its protein product is CASSLTRDRANGNTIYF.

V and J are TRBV11-2 and TRBJ1-1; a weak D match, TRBD1 (6 bases). CDR3 size: 16 residues. Germline CDR1 reads SGHAT; CDR2 reads FQNNGV. V lost 5 bases, J lost 6 bases, and 22 bases lay in between. DNA of the CDR3: TGTGCCAGCAGCCATAGGGGCGGGACAATCGGATCTGAAGCTTTCTTT. Translation gives CASSHRGGTIGSEAFF.